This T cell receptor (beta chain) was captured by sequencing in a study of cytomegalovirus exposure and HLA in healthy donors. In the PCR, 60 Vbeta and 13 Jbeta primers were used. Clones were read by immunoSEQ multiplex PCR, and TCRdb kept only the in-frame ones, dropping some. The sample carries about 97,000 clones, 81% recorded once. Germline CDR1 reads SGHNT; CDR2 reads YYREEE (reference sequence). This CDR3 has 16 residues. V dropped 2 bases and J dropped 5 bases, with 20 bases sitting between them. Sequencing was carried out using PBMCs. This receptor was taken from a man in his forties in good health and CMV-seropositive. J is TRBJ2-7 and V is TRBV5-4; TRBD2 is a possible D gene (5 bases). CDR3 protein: CASSFFPAELPNEQYF. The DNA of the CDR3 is TGTGCCAGCAGCTTTTTCCCAGCGGAACTACCGAACGAGCAGTACTTC.